This T cell receptor (beta chain) comes out of a study of blood T cell repertoires in COVID-19. V lost 4 bases, J lost 5 bases, and 6 bases lay in between. Germline V CDR1 and CDR2: MNHEY, SVGAGI. The CDR3 loop spans 11 amino acids. Only in-frame clones appear in the TCRdb table, and some are missing; sequencing was by immunoSEQ multiplex PCR. There are 130,000 or so clones in the sample; around 82% occur only once, and 12% lies in the top ten. Source material: peripheral blood. This clonotype originated in a human donor in a cohort sampled during active COVID-19. The chain is built from TRBV6-5 and TRBJ2-7; D gene unclear. CDR3 protein: CASSFIDEQYF. The CDR3, as DNA: TGTGCCAGCAGTTTTATCGACGAGCAGTACTTC.